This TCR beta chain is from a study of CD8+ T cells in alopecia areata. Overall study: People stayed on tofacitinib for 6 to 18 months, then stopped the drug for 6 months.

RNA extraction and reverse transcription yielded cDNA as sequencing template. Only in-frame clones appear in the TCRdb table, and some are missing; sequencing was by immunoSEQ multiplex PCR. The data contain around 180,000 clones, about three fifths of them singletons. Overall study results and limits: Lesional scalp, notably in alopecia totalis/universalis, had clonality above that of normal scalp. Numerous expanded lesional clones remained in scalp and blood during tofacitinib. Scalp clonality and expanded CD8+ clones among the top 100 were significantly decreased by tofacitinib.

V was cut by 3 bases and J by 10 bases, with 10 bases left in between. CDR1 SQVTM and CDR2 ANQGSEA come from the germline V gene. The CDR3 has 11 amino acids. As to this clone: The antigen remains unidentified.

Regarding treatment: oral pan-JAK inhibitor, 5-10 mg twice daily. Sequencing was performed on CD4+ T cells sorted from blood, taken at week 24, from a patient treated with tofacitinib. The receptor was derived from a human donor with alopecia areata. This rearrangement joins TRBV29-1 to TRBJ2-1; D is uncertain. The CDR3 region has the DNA TGCAGCGTTGATGCCTTAGGGGAGCAGTTCTTC. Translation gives CSVDALGEQFF.